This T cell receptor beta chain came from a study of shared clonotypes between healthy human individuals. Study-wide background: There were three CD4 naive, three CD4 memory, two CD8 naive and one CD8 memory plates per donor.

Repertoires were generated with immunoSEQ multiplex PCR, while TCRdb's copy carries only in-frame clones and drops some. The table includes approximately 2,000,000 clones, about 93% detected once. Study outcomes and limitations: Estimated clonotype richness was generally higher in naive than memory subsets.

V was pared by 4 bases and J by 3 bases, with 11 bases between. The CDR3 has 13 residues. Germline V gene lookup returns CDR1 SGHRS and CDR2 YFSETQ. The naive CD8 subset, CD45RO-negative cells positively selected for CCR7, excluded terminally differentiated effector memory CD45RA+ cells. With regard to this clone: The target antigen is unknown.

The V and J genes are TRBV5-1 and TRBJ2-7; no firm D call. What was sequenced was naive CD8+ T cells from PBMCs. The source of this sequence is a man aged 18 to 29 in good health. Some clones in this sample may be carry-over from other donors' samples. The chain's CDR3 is CASSPLWGYEQYF. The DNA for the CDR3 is TGCGCCAGCAGCCCCCTCTGGGGCTACGAGCAGTACTTC. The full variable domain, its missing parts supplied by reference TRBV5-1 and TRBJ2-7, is KAGVTQTPRYLIKTRGQQVTLSCSPISGHRSVSWYQQTPGQGLQFLFEYFSETQRNKGNFPGRFSGRQFSNSRSEMNVSTLELGDSALYLCASSPLWGYEQYFGPGTRLTVT.